This entry describes one TCR beta chain. Its antigen remains unidentified. Amplification started from genomic DNA. A primer set of 30 forward and 13 reverse primers amplified the CDR3. TCRdb used MiXCR to reprocess the multiplex PCR reads, holding one entry per CDR3 protein. This table holds 250,000 to 300,000 distinct CDR3 sequences, 40% to 50% found once. The source of the sample is a study of type 1 and type 2 diabetes patients. Study summary: CD4+ or CD8+ T cells were positively selected from PBMCs with microbeads.

This CDR3 region has 15 residues. V gave up 0 bases and J gave up 3 bases, with 12 bases separating them. Germline V gene lookup returns CDR1 SGHRS and CDR2 YFSETQ. Notes on the study in general: Both CD4+ and CD8+ type 2 diabetes repertoires showed significantly higher diversity than type 1.

Sample: peripheral blood mononuclear cells (PBMCs). The TCR originated in a man aged 18 to 30 with type 2 diabetes. This sequence joins TRBV5-1 and TRBJ2-5; tentative D call: TRBD2 (6 bases). CDR3 amino acids: CASSLGGAGKETQYF. The CDR3 bases are TGCGCCAGCAGCTTGGGTGGTGCGGGAAAAGAGACCCAGTACTTC.